The 27 T cell receptor beta chains below all came from one sample that was sequenced in a study of blood T cell repertoires in COVID-19. The table came from immunoSEQ multiplex PCR; TCRdb's copy has only in-frame clones and leaves some out. This table has roughly 130,000 clones, 88% appearing once. Sequences were obtained from peripheral blood. These receptor sequences come from a man aged 55 to 70 with active or convalescent COVID-19.

This clone was counted once. The chain joins TRBV20-1 to TRBJ2-4; no firm D call. V lost 3 bases, J lost 6 bases, and 12 bases lay in between. The CDR3 runs 13 residues. Germline-derived CDR1 and CDR2 are DFQATT and SNEGSKA (reference sequence). The CDR3 coding sequence is TGCAGTGCTAGTGGGCGCCAGGTAAACATTCAGTACTTC. It translates to CSASGRQVNIQYF.

The V and J genes are TRBV5-1 and TRBJ2-1, with a possible D match to TRBD1 (6 bases). Trimming removed 4 bases from V and 4 bases from J, with 12 bases in between. CDR3 length: 14 residues. Germline V gene data show CDR1 as SGHRS and CDR2 as YFSETQ. The CDR3, as DNA: TGCGCCAGCAGCGAACAGGGTTCTTACAATGAGCAGTTCTTC. Translation gives CASSEQGSYNEQFF.

V usage is TRBV9 and J usage is TRBJ1-2; D not certain. Germline V gene sequence: CDR1 SGDLS, CDR2 YYNGEE. Trimming removed 3 bases at V and 2 bases at J, with 8 bases between. There are 13 residues in the CDR3. CDR3: CASSALLNYGYTF. The CDR3 region has the DNA TGTGCCAGCAGCGCCCTCCTGAACTATGGCTACACCTTC.

This clone has more than one count but fewer than ten. This chain joins TRBV10-3 and TRBJ2-1, with TRBD1 as a possible D gene (6 bases). CDR1 is ENHRY and CDR2 is SYGVKD in the germline V gene. The CDR3 is 12 residues long. V lost 2 bases and J lost 7, with 6 bases in between. This chain's CDR3 is CAISERGNEQFF. The CDR3 coding sequence is TGTGCCATCAGTGAGAGGGGGAATGAGCAGTTCTTC.

This rearrangement joins TRBV10-2 to TRBJ2-3, with D possibly TRBD2 on 6 matching bases. Germline V gene data show CDR1 as WSHSY and CDR2 as SAAADI. V was pared by 6 bases and J by 3 bases, with 22 bases between. The CDR3 has 17 amino acids. CDR3 DNA: TGCGCCAGCAGCCCTTCTTACGGGACCGCGGGGACAGATACGCAGTATTTT. Encoded protein: CASSPSYGTAGTDTQYF.

The chain recombines TRBV19 with TRBJ2-3; TRBD1 agrees at 9 bases. The junction had 8 bases not matched to a gene; V was cut back by 1 base and J by 6 bases. The CDR3 is 16 amino acids. Germline loops: CDR1 LNHDA, CDR2 SQIVND (reference sequence). The CDR3, as DNA: TGTGCCAGTAGTATAGGCGGACAGGGGAAGGCCGATACGCAGTATTTT. It encodes CASSIGGQGKADTQYF.

The chain recombines TRBV6-2 or TRBV6-3 with TRBJ1-5, with unresolved D. This CDR3 has 13 residues. Germline V CDR1 and CDR2: MNHEY, SVGEGT. Trimming took off 2 bases at V and 4 bases at J, with 6 bases between the two ends. The CDR3 region has the DNA TGTGCCAGCAGTTACCGGAGTAATCAGCCCCAGCATTTT. Translation: CASSYRSNQPQHF.

The chain has TRBV5-1 and TRBJ1-1; TRBD1 agrees at 7 bases. This CDR3 comprises 18 residues. The germline CDR1 and CDR2 sequences are SGHRS and YFSETQ. V dropped 1 base and J dropped 0; count of bases not matched to a gene: 12. CDR3 DNA sequence: TGCGCCAGCAGCTTGTGGGGCACAGGGACAGCGCTGAACACTGAAGCTTTCTTT. Translation: CASSLWGTGTALNTEAFF. The full variable domain, in which reference TRBV5-1 and TRBJ1-1 provide the parts outside the CDR3, is KAGVTQTPRYLIKTRGQQVTLSCSPISGHRSVSWYQQTPGQGLQFLFEYFSETQRNKGNFPGRFSGRQFSNSRSEMNVSTLELGDSALYLCASSLWGTGTALNTEAFFGQGTRLTVV.

J is TRBJ1-1 and V is TRBV7-9; D uncertain. This CDR3 is built from 13 residues. Trimming pared 4 bases from V and 3 bases from J, leaving 9 bases between. Germline values: CDR1 SEHNR, CDR2 FQNEAQ (reference sequence). CDR3 bases: TGTGCCAGCAGCTCGGGCGGGGACACTGAAGCTTTCTTT. Translated: CASSSGGDTEAFF. The full variable domain, with the rest looked up from reference TRBV7-9 and TRBJ1-1, is DTGVSQNPRHKITKRGQNVTFRCDPISEHNRLYWYRQTLGQGPEFLTYFQNEAQLEKSRLLSDRFSAERPKGSFSTLEIQRTEQGDSAMYLCASSSGGDTEAFFGQGTRLTVV.

V usage is TRBV18 and J usage is TRBJ2-3; D call uncertain. V lost 2 bases, J lost 5 bases, and 11 bases lay in between. The CDR3 is made up of 14 amino acids. CDR1 KGHSH and CDR2 LQKENI come from the germline V gene. This CDR3 reads CASSPRLDLDTQYF. The CDR3, as DNA: TGTGCCAGCTCACCAAGGCTAGACTTAGATACGCAGTATTTT.

The V call is TRBV18, the J call TRBJ1-2, with TRBD1 matching over 7 bases. This CDR3 comprises 16 residues. V lost 6 bases to trimming and J lost 7 bases; unmatched junction nucleotides: 17. CDR1 KGHSH and CDR2 LQKENI come from the germline V gene. CDR3 in DNA: TGTGCCAGCTCCCCAGTAGCCAGTAACAGGGGAGGTGGCTACACCTTC. It encodes CASSPVASNRGGGYTF.

The gene calls are TRBV27 and TRBJ1-6; possible D gene TRBD1, 6 bases. The V and J ends lost 3 bases and 1 base respectively, with 10 bases between them. Germline values: CDR1 MNHEY, CDR2 SMNVEV (reference sequence). CDR3 size: 16 residues. The CDR3: CASSLGRGSYNSPLHF. CDR3 in DNA: TGTGCCAGCAGTTTGGGGAGGGGGTCCTATAATTCACCCCTCCACTTT.

The rearrangement joins TRBV18 to TRBJ1-1; no reliable D call. This CDR3 spans 13 amino acids. Trimming stripped 2 bases from V and 0 bases from J, with 4 bases between. The germline V gene encodes CDR1 KGHSH and CDR2 LQKENI. In nucleotides, the CDR3 is TGTGCCAGCTCACCAGAGATGAACACTGAAGCTTTCTTT. Its protein product is CASSPEMNTEAFF.

The chain uses TRBV7-2 and TRBJ1-2; perhaps TRBD1 as D (5 bases). The CDR3 loop spans 12 amino acids. Trimming removed 5 bases at V and 6 bases at J, with 10 bases between. The germline CDR1 and CDR2 sequences are SGHTA and FQGNSA. The CDR3 spells CASSGRVDGYTF. The CDR3 DNA reads as TGTGCCAGCAGCGGCAGGGTCGATGGCTACACCTTC.

The chain is built from TRBV7-8 and TRBJ1-5, with unresolved D. CDR3 length equals 16 residues. Between the trimmed V and J ends, which lost 0 bases and 2 bases, there was a span of 11 bases. From germline, CDR1 is SGHVS and CDR2 FQNEAQ. The CDR3 here is CASSLARVGGNQPQHF. The CDR3 coding sequence is TGTGCCAGCAGCTTAGCGCGGGTTGGGGGCAATCAGCCCCAGCATTTT.

This chain links TRBV3-1 (or the pseudogene TRBV3-2) with TRBJ2-1; TRBD2 matches at 9 bases. Germline V gene data show CDR1 as LGHDT and CDR2 as YNNKEL (reference sequence). This CDR3 has 16 amino acids. The J segment lost 5 bases and the V segment lost 0 bases, leaving 5 bases of the junction unmatched. The CDR3 sequence: CASSQDRGRVHNEQFF. CDR3 nucleotides: TGTGCCAGCAGCCAAGACCGCGGGAGGGTACACAATGAGCAGTTCTTC.

This chain uses TRBV29-1 with TRBJ2-4, with 11 bases aligning to TRBD2. The CDR3 is 13 residues long. The V segment lost 7 bases and the J segment 6 bases; nucleotides outside the gene matches: 5. Germline V lookup: CDR1 SQVTM, CDR2 ANQGSEA. The DNA of the CDR3 is TGCAGCGGGGTCGGACTAGCGGGAAACATTCAGTACTTC. This sequence encodes CSGVGLAGNIQYF.

V gene TRBV29-1 combines with J gene TRBJ2-7, with D unresolved. Trimming shortened V by 2 bases and J by 3 bases, and 8 bases separated the two germline ends. This CDR3 is built from 12 residues. The V gene's germline CDR1 is SQVTM and CDR2 ANQGSEA. CDR3 region: CSVERTGYEQYF. Here the CDR3 DNA reads TGCAGCGTTGAAAGAACGGGCTACGAGCAGTACTTC.

This rearrangement joins TRBV5-4 to TRBJ2-3; D unresolved. V was clipped by 2 bases and J by 4 bases, with 2 bases between them. The CDR3 runs to 11 residues. CDR1 is SGHNT, CDR2 YYREEE, per germline (reference sequence). The CDR3 DNA reads TGTGCCAGCAGCTTCGCAGATACGCAGTATTTT. Protein sequence: CASSFADTQYF.

The chain combines TRBV5-4 with TRBJ2-7; TRBD1 might be the D (6 bases). The V gene's germline CDR1 is SGHNT and CDR2 YYREEE (reference sequence). The ends were cut back, 2 bases at V and 2 bases at J, with 11 bases in the middle. The CDR3 is 14 amino acids. CDR3 in DNA: TGTGCCAGCAGCTTAAAACAGGGAACCTACGAGCAGTACTTC. Its protein is CASSLKQGTYEQYF.

The V and J genes are TRBV4-3 and TRBJ1-5; 7 bases line up with TRBD1. Trimming took 2 bases from V and 6 from J; bases not matched to a gene: 4. From germline, CDR1 is LGHNA and CDR2 YSLEER. The CDR3 consists of 14 residues. The CDR3 protein is CASSQSHRGQPQHF. DNA for the CDR3: TGCGCCAGCAGCCAATCCCACAGGGGTCAGCCCCAGCATTTT.

This clone was seen ten or more times. This chain uses TRBV9 with TRBJ2-1; 8 bases map to TRBD1. Germline V CDR1 and CDR2: SGDLS, YYNGEE. The junction had 10 bases not matched to a gene; V was cut back by 3 bases and J by 5 bases. The CDR3 sequence is 16 residues long. This chain's CDR3 is CASSAHTGGLDNEQFF. The DNA for the CDR3 is TGTGCCAGCAGCGCCCACACAGGGGGATTAGACAATGAGCAGTTCTTC.

This clone has only one observation. Different DNA sequences within this sample yield the same CDR3. This chain connects TRBV5-1 to TRBJ2-7, with 10 bases aligning to TRBD1. The V and J ends lost 4 bases and 4 bases, in that order; junction bases with no gene match: 5. The CDR3 contains 14 residues. Germline V lookup: CDR1 SGHRS, CDR2 YFSETQ. This chain's CDR3 is CASSLDRGSYEQYF. The CDR3 region has the DNA TGCGCCAGCAGCCTGGACAGGGGGTCGTACGAGCAGTACTTC.

This clone was seen just once. V is TRBV5-1 and J is TRBJ1-4, with 9 nucleotides matching TRBD1. V shed 3 bases and J 8 bases; nucleotides not matched to a gene: 11. The CDR3 contains 16 residues. The germline gives CDR1 SGHRS, CDR2 YFSETQ. CDR3 sequence: CASSYTSGTGMEKLFF. CDR3 DNA: TGCGCCAGCAGCTACACGTCCGGGACAGGGATGGAAAAACTGTTTTTT.

The chain recombines TRBV19 with TRBJ2-5; 11 bases line up with TRBD1. Per germline, CDR1 LNHDA and CDR2 SQIVND (reference sequence). V shed 5 bases, J shed 5 bases, and the junction held 7 bases outside the gene matches. CDR3 length: 15 amino acids. CDR3 bases: TGTGCCAGTAGTGATGGACAGGGGGCGAGGGAGACCCAGTACTTC. Amino acids: CASSDGQGARETQYF.

V gene TRBV4-1 combines with J gene TRBJ2-1, with TRBD2 identical over 7 bases. This CDR3 has 16 amino acids. Germline CDR1 MGHRA, CDR2 YSYEKL. V gave up 4 bases and J gave up 0 bases; unmatched junction bases: 6. The CDR3 DNA sequence: TGCGCCAGCAGCCGGGGAGGGGCAGGCTCCTACAATGAGCAGTTCTTC. Translating it yields CASSRGGAGSYNEQFF.

The chain is built from TRBV28 and TRBJ1-2; possible D gene TRBD1, 6 bases. This CDR3 has 11 amino acids. Germline V lookup: CDR1 MDHEN, CDR2 SYDVKM. Between the trimmed V and J ends, which lost 6 bases and 8 bases, there was a span of 10 bases. The CDR3 sequence is CASSTGNGYTF. The DNA for the CDR3 is TGTGCCAGCAGCACAGGGAACGGCTACACCTTC.